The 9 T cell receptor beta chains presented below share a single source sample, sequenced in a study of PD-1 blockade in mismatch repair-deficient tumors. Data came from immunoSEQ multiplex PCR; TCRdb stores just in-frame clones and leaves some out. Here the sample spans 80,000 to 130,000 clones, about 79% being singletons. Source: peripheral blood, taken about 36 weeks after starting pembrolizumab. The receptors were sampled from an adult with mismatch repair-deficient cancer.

The DNA for the CDR3 is TGTGCCAGCAGCGTAGCTCAGGGTACGAACGAGCAGTACTTC. This sequence encodes CASSVAQGTNEQYF. The chain joins TRBV9 to TRBJ2-7, with a weak D call TRBD1 (5 bases). Germline V gene lookup returns CDR1 SGDLS and CDR2 YYNGEE. V dropped 0 bases and J dropped 5 bases, with 12 bases sitting between them. CDR3 length: 14 amino acids.

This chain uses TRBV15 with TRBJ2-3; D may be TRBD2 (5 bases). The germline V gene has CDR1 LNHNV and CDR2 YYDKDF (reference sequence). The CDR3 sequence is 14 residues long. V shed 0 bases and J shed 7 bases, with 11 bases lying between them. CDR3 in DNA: TGTGCCACCAGCAGAGATCGAGACGGGAATACGCAGTATTTT. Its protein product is CATSRDRDGNTQYF.

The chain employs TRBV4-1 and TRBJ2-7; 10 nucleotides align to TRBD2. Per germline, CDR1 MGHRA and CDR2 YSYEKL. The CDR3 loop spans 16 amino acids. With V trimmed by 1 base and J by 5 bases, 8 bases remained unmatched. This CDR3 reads CASSQGRASGRHEQYF. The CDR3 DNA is TGCGCCAGCAGCCAAGGTAGGGCTAGCGGGAGACACGAGCAGTACTTC.

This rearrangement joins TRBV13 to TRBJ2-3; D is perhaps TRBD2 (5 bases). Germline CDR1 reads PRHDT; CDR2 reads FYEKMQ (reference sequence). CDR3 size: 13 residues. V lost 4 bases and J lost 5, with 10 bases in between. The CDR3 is CASSSAGVDTQYF. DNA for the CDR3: TGTGCCAGCAGCTCTGCCGGGGTAGATACGCAGTATTTT.

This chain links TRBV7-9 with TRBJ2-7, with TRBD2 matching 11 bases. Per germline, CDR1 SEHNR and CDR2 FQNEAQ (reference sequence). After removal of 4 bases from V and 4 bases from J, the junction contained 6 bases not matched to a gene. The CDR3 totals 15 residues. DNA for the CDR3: TGTGCCAGCAGCTCGGGACTAGCGGAGGTGTACGAGCAGTACTTC. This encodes CASSSGLAEVYEQYF.

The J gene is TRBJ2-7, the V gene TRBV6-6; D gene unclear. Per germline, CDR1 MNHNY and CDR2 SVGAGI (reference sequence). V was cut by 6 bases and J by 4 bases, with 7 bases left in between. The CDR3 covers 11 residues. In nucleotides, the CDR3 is TGTGCCAGCAGACAAACTTACGAGCAGTACTTC. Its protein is CASRQTYEQYF.

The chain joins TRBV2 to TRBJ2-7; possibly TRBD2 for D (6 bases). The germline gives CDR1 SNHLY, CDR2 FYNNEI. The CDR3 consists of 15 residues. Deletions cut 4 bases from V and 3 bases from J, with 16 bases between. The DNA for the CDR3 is TGTGCCAGCAGTGGGGAGGTAGGGGTCGGCTACGAGCAGTACTTC. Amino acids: CASSGEVGVGYEQYF. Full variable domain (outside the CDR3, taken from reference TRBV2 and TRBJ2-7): EPEVTQTPSHQVTQMGQEVILRCVPISNHLYFYWYRQILGQKVEFLVSFYNNEISEKSEIFDDQFSVERPDGSNFTLKIRSTKLEDSAMYFCASSGEVGVGYEQYFGPGTRLTVT.

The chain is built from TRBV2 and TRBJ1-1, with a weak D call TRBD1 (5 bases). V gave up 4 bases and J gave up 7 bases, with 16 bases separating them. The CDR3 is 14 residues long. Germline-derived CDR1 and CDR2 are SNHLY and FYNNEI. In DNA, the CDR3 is TGTGCCAGCAGTGTTAGGAATGGACAAAATGAAGCTTTCTTT. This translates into CASSVRNGQNEAFF.

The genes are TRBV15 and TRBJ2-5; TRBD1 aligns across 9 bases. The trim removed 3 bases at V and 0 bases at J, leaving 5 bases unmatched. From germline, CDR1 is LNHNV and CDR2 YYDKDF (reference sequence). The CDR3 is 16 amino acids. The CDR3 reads CATSSGDRAYQETQYF. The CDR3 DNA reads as TGTGCCACCAGCAGTGGGGACAGGGCCTACCAAGAGACCCAGTACTTC.